This record concerns one T cell receptor (beta chain) sequence. Original methodology: Counts of nucleated cells, estimated from reference gene primer amplification, were obtained. Sequencing was performed with immunoSEQ multiplex PCR; in TCRdb, only in-frame clones are kept and a portion is missing. The V and J calls and clone size come from that table; D and trimming were worked out from the DNA. The sample records a few hundred thousand clones, about 80% being singletons. The data belong to a study of blood T cell repertoires in COVID-19. Study-level information: Acute-phase and convalescent COVID-19 samples originated in the United States, Italy and Spain. From T cells, B-cell-depleted T cells, or PBMCs came the material, which was cDNA or gDNA.

V was pared by 6 bases and J by 3 bases, with 11 bases between. The V gene's germline CDR1 is LNHDA and CDR2 SQIVND (reference sequence). This CDR3 has 14 amino acids. The sequenced sample was peripheral blood. The V gene is TRBV19, the J gene TRBJ2-2, with D tentatively TRBD2 (5 bases). The TCR sequence derives from an elderly man with acute or convalescent COVID-19. The CDR3 DNA reads TGTGCCAGTAGGGCCCTTAGCGACACCGGGGAGCTGTTTTTT. Its protein product is CASRALSDTGELFF.